Presented here are 24 T cell receptor beta chains from one specimen sequenced in a study of breast tumors, draining lymph nodes, adjacent tissues. TCRdb reanalysed the multiplex PCR reads using MiXCR and keeps one entry per CDR3 protein. Among approximately 14,000 distinct CDR3 sequences listed, roughly 55% were seen once. Material: tumor-adjacent breast tissue. These receptors all stem from a female donor with breast cancer. Some clones in this sample may be carry-over from other donors' samples.

This chain uses TRBV5-6 with TRBJ2-5; TRBD1 agrees at 10 bases. The junction had 6 bases not matched to a gene; V was cut back by 2 bases and J by 5 bases. Germline V gives CDR1 SGHDT, CDR2 YYEEEE. The CDR3 has 15 amino acids. CDR3 region: CASSFGTGAVETQYF. The DNA of the CDR3 is TGTGCCAGCAGCTTCGGGACAGGGGCGGTGGAGACCCAGTACTTC.

This chain connects TRBV6-5 to TRBJ2-3; TRBD1 might be the D (5 bases). Looked up from germline, CDR1 is MNHEY and CDR2 is SVGAGI. Trimming removed 4 bases from V and 2 bases from J, with 13 bases in between. There are 15 residues in the CDR3. CDR3 coding DNA: TGTGCCAGCAGTTCCAGCAGGGCAAACACAGATACGCAGTATTTT. This translates into CASSSSRANTDTQYF.

The chain links TRBV7-3 to TRBJ2-3; weak D call: TRBD2 (6 bases). Per germline, CDR1 SGHTA and CDR2 FQGTGA. This CDR3 has 11 amino acids. The CDR3 DNA follows: TGTGCTAGCGGCTCTCACGATACGCAGTATTTT. It codes for CASGSHDTQYF.

This clonotype was seen many times. The chain has TRBV20-1 and TRBJ2-3; 10 bases are a match to TRBD2. From germline, CDR1 is DFQATT and CDR2 SNEGSKA (reference sequence). CDR3 length: 19 amino acids. J was trimmed by 1 base and V by 0 bases; bases with no gene match: 13. CDR3: CSARDKRWLAGVGTDTQYF. The CDR3 nucleotides are TGCAGTGCTAGAGATAAGAGGTGGCTAGCGGGGGTTGGCACAGATACGCAGTATTTT.

Turning to this clonotype: At one end, the junction sequence differs from germline, possibly due to a read error. The chain employs TRBV20-1 and TRBJ2-1; no clear D gene. Germline-derived CDR1 and CDR2 are DFQATT and SNEGSKA (reference sequence). The CDR3 is 11 residues long. CDR3 in DNA: TGCAGTGCTAGAGATTACAATGAGCAGTCCTTC. Translated, it gives CSARDYNEQSF.

This clonotype rates as medium-sized. V is TRBV7-8 and J is TRBJ2-1; 9 bases are a match to TRBD2. The CDR3 totals 16 residues. The germline gives CDR1 SGHVS, CDR2 FQNEAQ. V shed 7 bases and J 9 bases; nucleotides not matched to a gene: 16. CDR3 nucleotide sequence: TGTGCCAGCACCCCAACGAGGGTAGCGGGAGCTCTTGAGCAGTTCTTC. Amino acid sequence: CASTPTRVAGALEQFF.

This chain joins TRBV6-5 and TRBJ2-2, with 9 bases matching TRBD1. Germline CDR1 and CDR2: MNHEY and SVGAGI. This CDR3 region has 14 residues. V shed 7 bases, J shed 5 bases, and the junction held 5 bases outside the gene matches. The CDR3 sequence is CASKGTGKTGELFF. CDR3 DNA: TGTGCCAGCAAAGGGACAGGGAAGACCGGGGAGCTGTTTTTT.

Details on this clonotype: Mismatch with germline at one junction end may stem from a read error. This rearrangement joins TRBV30 to TRBJ2-5; D remains ambiguous. Germline values: CDR1 GTSNPN, CDR2 SVGIG (reference sequence). The CDR3 contains 14 residues. CDR3 coding DNA: TGTGCCTGGAGCCCCACCTACCCGAAAGAGACCCAGTGCTTC. Its protein is CAWSPTYPKETQCF.

V usage is TRBV2 and J usage is TRBJ2-7, with D perhaps matching TRBD1 (6 bases). From germline, CDR1 is SNHLY and CDR2 FYNNEI. The CDR3 loop spans 11 amino acids. V was pared by 8 bases and J by 6 bases, with 11 bases between. The CDR3 region is CASDRQGEQYF. The CDR3 nucleotides are TGTGCCAGCGACAGGCAAGGCGAGCAGTACTTC.

This clonotype was recorded only once. The chain joins TRBV5-1 to TRBJ2-2, with TRBD2 matching over 14 bases. V lost 2 bases to trimming and J lost 7 bases; unmatched junction nucleotides: 10. The CDR3 is made up of 18 amino acids. In germline, CDR1 is SGHRS, CDR2 YFSETQ. The CDR3 DNA reads as TGCGCCAGCAGCTTACTCCCGGGACTAGCGGGGGAAGACGGGGAGCTGTTTTTT. Its translation is CASSLLPGLAGEDGELFF.

This chain links TRBV19 with TRBJ2-7, with D possibly matching TRBD1 (6 bases). Trimming removed 4 bases from V and 2 bases from J, with 9 bases in between. This CDR3 is built from 13 residues. Germline V lookup: CDR1 LNHDA, CDR2 SQIVND (reference sequence). The CDR3 loop reads CASSTGATYEQYF. CDR3 sequence (DNA): TGTGCCAGTAGTACAGGGGCCACCTACGAGCAGTACTTC.

The chain recombines TRBV20-1 with TRBJ1-2; D gene uncertain. The V gene lost 0 bases and the J gene lost 9 bases, with 11 bases spanning the gap. The CDR3 is 12 amino acids. Germline V gives CDR1 DFQATT, CDR2 SNEGSKA (reference sequence). The DNA for the CDR3 is TGCAGTGCTAGAGAGACCTTGACGAGCTACACCTTC. Its translation is CSARETLTSYTF.

Remarks on this clonotype: The junction differs from germline at one of its ends, possibly a read error. CDR3 sequence: CSAREPLAKSIQYF. CDR3 DNA: TGCAGTGCTAGGGAACCACTAGCCAAAAGCATTCAGTACTTC. This chain joins TRBV20-1 and TRBJ2-4; possible D gene TRBD2, 6 bases. The germline gives CDR1 DFQATT, CDR2 SNEGSKA (reference sequence). The CDR3 covers 14 residues.

Of note for this clonotype: A read error may be the cause here, since a much bigger clone is one base away. The V call is TRBV11-2, the J call TRBJ2-5; D is possibly TRBD1 (5 bases). Looked up from germline, CDR1 is SGHAT and CDR2 is FQNNGV. This CDR3 has 16 residues. V lost 5 bases to trimming and J lost 4 bases, with 20 bases between them. The CDR3 loop reads CASSRSRGTGRETQYF. The CDR3 DNA reads TGTGCCAGCAGCCGAAGTAGGGGAACTGGCCGAGAGACCCAGTACTTC.

This clonotype was seen only a few times. The chain recombines TRBV4-2 with TRBJ1-2, with 11 bases lining up with TRBD1. With V trimmed by 4 bases and J by 3 bases, 4 bases remained unmatched. The CDR3 sequence is 15 residues long. Germline CDR1 and CDR2: LGHNA and YNFKEQ. The DNA of the CDR3 is TGTGCCAGCAGCCCCGGGACAGGGGGTGACTATGGCTACACCTTC. It yields the protein CASSPGTGGDYGYTF.

The J gene is TRBJ1-6, the V gene TRBV11-2; weak D call: TRBD1 (6 bases). V was pared by 5 bases and J by 6 bases, with 14 bases between. The CDR3 sequence is 15 residues long. The germline V gene encodes CDR1 SGHAT and CDR2 FQNNGV. This CDR3 reads CASSPGQFSNSPLHF. CDR3 nucleotides: TGTGCCAGCAGCCCTGGACAGTTCTCTAATTCACCCCTCCACTTT.

V usage is TRBV19 and J usage is TRBJ1-2; no reliable D call. V dropped 2 bases and J dropped 6 bases, with 7 bases sitting between them. The germline V gene encodes CDR1 LNHDA and CDR2 SQIVND (reference sequence). The CDR3 contains 12 residues. CDR3 amino acids: CASSIRADGYTF. DNA for the CDR3: TGTGCCAGTAGTATAAGGGCGGATGGCTACACCTTC.

The CDR3 nucleotides read TGTGCCAGCAGCTTTAGTAACTATGGCTACACCTTC. Encoded protein: CASSFSNYGYTF. The chain uses TRBV5-8 and TRBJ1-2; D is ambiguous. CDR1 and CDR2 from the germline V gene are SGHTS and YDEGEE. This CDR3 has 12 residues. Trimming cost V 2 bases and J 1 base, with 3 bases left between them.

The chain has TRBV2 and TRBJ1-4; 8 bases agree with TRBD1. Germline assignment: CDR1 SNHLY and CDR2 FYNNEI. The CDR3 runs to 16 residues. V lost 5 bases and J lost 1; bases outside the gene matches: 6. The CDR3 sequence: CASSREQGGTNEKLFF. CDR3 DNA sequence: TGTGCCAGCAGTCGCGAACAGGGGGGAACTAATGAAAAACTGTTTTTT.

The chain uses TRBV5-5 and TRBJ2-1, with 9 bases matching TRBD1. With V trimmed by 3 bases and J by 2 bases, 3 bases remained unmatched. Germline CDR1 and CDR2: SGHKS and YYEKEE (reference sequence). The CDR3 spans 15 residues. CDR3 in amino acids: CASSSRDRAYNEQFF. In DNA form, the CDR3 reads TGTGCCAGCAGCTCCCGGGACAGGGCCTACAATGAGCAGTTCTTC.

The chain couples TRBV5-1 to TRBJ1-4, with a possible D match to TRBD1 (6 bases). The germline gives CDR1 SGHRS, CDR2 YFSETQ. The length of the CDR3 is 15 residues. Trimming took off 3 bases at V and 7 bases at J, with 16 bases between the two ends. CDR3 protein: CASSWQGSGSEKLFF. CDR3 DNA: TGCGCCAGCAGCTGGCAGGGGTCAGGCAGTGAAAAACTGTTTTTT.

The rearrangement uses TRBV9 and TRBJ2-7, with 8 bases that match TRBD1. The length of the CDR3 is 13 residues. The V gene's germline CDR1 is SGDLS and CDR2 YYNGEE. J lost 4 bases, V lost 3 bases, and 3 bases had no gene match. CDR3 nucleotides: TGTGCCAGCAGCGGCCGGGACAGGTACGAGCAGTACTTC. Translation: CASSGRDRYEQYF.

This clonotype is large (0.1 to 1%) in the sample. The gene calls are TRBV6-5 and TRBJ2-1; 12 bases map to TRBD2. The germline V gene has CDR1 MNHEY and CDR2 SVGAGI. The V segment lost 0 bases and the J segment 5 bases; nucleotides outside the gene matches: 5. The CDR3 contains 17 residues. The CDR3 bases are TGTGCCAGCAGTTACTCCCCGACTAGCGGGAGAGACAATGAGCAGTTCTTC. Amino acids: CASSYSPTSGRDNEQFF.

This chain joins TRBV24-1 and TRBJ2-5; 7 nucleotides match TRBD1. The trim removed 2 bases at V and 0 bases at J, leaving 2 bases unmatched. Per the germline V gene, CDR1 is KGHDR and CDR2 is SFDVKD. The CDR3 spans 15 residues. The chain's CDR3 is CATSDSRGYQETQYF. The CDR3 DNA follows: TGTGCCACCAGTGATTCCAGGGGGTACCAAGAGACCCAGTACTTC.